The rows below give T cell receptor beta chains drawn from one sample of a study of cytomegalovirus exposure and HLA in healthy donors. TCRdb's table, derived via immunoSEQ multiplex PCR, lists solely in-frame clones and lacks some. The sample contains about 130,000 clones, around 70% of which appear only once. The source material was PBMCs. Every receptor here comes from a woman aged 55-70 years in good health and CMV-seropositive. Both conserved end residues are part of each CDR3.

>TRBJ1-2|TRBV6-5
CASSYSSGPRGYTF
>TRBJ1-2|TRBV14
CASSWASGTENYGYTF
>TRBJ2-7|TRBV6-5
CASTRAGGLFEQYF
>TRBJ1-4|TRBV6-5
CASSYSNGEKLFF
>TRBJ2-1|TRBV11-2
CASSSATGQLVGFF
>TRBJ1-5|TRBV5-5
CASRGTLFQPQHF
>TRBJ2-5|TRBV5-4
CASRGLAGPQETQYF
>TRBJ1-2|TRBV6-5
CASSYATANYGYTF
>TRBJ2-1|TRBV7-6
CASSLGPGDRLDEQFF
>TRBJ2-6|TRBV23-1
CASSRFGGVAAGANVLTF
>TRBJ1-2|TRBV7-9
CASSREGVNYGYTF
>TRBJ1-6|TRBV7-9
CASSTRELVPPLHF
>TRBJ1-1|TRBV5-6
CASSFRTEAFF
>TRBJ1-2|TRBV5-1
CASSLEEAYGYTF
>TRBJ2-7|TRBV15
CATSRGGGEPYEQYF
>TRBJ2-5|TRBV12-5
CASGFQQPGETQYF
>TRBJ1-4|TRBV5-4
CASSFRTGGNEKLFF
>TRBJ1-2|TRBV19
CASSGPESGRGYTF
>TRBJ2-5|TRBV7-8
CASSGAAETQYF
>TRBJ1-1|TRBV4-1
CASSLGQGEVITEAFF
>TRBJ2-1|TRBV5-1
CASSENTGYNEQFF
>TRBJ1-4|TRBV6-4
CASSTSPGTGDEKLFF
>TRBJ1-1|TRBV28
CASSLSVIGGAFF
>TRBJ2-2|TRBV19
CASSRDRQGGELFF
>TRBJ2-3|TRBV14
CASSQGPHGAGGRKDTQYF
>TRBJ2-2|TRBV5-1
CASSPGQGGTGELFF
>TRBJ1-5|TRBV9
CASSPGYGNQPQHF
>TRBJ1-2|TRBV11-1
CASSPDRGYGYTF
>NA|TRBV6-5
CASSWTAVVQGEQYF
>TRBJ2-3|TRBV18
CASSPSRADTQYF
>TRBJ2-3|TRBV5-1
CASSISGPPTDTQYF
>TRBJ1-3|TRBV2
CASSAGQALGNTIYF
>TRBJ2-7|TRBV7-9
CASSHGTGRLYEQYF
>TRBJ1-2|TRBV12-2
CASRLVFRWRKGGYTF
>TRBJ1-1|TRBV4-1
CASSQDWDMNTEAFF
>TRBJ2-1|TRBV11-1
CASSEQGADEQFF
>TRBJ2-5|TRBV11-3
CASSNKTGTPVQETQYF
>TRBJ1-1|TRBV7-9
CASSPWDSMNTEAFF
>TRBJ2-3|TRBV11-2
CASSLDPAGGLTDTQYF